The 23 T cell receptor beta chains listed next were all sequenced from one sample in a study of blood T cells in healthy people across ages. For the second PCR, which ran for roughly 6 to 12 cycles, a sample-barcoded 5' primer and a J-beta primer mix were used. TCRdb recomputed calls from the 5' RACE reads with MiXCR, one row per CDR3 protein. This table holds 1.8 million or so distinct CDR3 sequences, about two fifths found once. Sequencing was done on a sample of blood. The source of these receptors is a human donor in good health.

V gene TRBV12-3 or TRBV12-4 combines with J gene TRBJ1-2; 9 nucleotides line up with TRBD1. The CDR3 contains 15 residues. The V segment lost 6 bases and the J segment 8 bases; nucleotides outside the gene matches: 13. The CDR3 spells CASSCTGGRVGGYTF. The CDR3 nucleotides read TGTGCCAGCAGCTGTACAGGGGGCAGAGTTGGGGGCTACACCTTC.

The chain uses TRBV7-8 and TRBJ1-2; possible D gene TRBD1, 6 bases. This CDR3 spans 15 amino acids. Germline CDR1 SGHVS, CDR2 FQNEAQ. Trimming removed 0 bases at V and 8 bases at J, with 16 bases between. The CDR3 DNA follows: TGTGCCAGCAGCTTAGCATATAACAGGGTTATGGGCTACACCTTC. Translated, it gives CASSLAYNRVMGYTF. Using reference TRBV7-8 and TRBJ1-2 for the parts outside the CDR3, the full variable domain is GAGVSQSPRYKVAKRGQDVALRCDPISGHVSLFWYQQALGQGPEFLTYFQNEAQLDKSGLPSDRFFAERPEGSVSTLKIQRTQQEDSAVYLCASSLAYNRVMGYTFGSGTRLTVV.

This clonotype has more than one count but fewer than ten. This chain's CDR3 is CASRKSLNYGYTF. CDR3 in DNA: TGTGCCAGCAGAAAAAGCCTTAACTATGGCTACACCTTC. The rearrangement uses TRBV12-3 or TRBV12-4 and TRBJ1-2; no clear D. Trimming stripped 6 bases from V and 1 base from J, with 9 bases between. This CDR3 contains 13 residues.

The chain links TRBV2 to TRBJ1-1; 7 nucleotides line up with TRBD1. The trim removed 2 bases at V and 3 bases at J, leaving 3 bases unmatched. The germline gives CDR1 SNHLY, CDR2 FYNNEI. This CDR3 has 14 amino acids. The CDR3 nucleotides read TGTGCCAGCAGTGAAAGACAGGGCCACACTGAAGCTTTCTTT. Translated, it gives CASSERQGHTEAFF.

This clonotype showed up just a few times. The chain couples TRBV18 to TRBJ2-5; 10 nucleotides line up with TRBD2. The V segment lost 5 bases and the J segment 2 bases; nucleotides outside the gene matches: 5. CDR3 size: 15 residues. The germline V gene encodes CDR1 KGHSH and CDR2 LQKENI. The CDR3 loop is CASSSGLARQETQYF. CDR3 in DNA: TGTGCCAGCTCATCGGGACTAGCGAGGCAAGAGACCCAGTACTTC.

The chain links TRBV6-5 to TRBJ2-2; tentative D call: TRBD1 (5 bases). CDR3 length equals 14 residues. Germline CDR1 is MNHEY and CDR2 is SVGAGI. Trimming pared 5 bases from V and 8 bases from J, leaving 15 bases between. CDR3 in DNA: TGTGCCAGCAGTAAACGTACAGGAACGGGGGAGCTGTTTTTT. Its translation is CASSKRTGTGELFF.

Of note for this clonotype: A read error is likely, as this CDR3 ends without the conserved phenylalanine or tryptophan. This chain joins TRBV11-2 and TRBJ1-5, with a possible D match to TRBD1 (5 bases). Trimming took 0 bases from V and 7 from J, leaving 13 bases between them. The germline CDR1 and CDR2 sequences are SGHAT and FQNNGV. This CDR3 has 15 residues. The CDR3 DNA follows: TGTGCCAGCAGCTTAGAAGGGGACGGTCTCCAGCCCCAGCATGTT. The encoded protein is CASSLEGDGLQPQHV.

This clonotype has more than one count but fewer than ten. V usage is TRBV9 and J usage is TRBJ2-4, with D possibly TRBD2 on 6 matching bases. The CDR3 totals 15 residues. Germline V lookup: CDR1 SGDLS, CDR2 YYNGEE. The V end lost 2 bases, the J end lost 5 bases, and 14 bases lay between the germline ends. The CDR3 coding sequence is TGTGCCAGCAGCGTCTCCGGAGCGGGTCAAAACATTCAGTACTTC. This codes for CASSVSGAGQNIQYF.

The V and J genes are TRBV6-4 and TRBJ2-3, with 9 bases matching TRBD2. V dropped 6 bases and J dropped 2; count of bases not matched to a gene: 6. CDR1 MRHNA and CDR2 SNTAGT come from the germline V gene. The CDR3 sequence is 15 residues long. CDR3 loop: CASRATSGLTDTQYF. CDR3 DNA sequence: TGTGCCAGCAGGGCAACTAGCGGGCTCACAGATACGCAGTATTTT.

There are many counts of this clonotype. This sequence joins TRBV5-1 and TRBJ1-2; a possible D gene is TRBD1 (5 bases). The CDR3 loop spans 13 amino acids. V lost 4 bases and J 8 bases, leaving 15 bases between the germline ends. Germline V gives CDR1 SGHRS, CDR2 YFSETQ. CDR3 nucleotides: TGCGCCAGCAGCCTCGGAGGGACGGGAGGCTACACCTTC. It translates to CASSLGGTGGYTF.

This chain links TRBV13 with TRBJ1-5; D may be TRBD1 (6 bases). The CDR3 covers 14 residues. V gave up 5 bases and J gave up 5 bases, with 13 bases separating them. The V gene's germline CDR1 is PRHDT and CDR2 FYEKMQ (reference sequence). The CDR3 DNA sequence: TGTGCCAGCAGCGCTTTACAGGGAGATCAGCCCCAGCATTTT. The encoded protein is CASSALQGDQPQHF.

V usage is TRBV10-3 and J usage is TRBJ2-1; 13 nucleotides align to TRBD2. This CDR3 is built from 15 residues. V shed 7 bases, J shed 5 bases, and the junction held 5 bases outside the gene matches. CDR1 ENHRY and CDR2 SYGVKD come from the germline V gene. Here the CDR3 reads CAIKGTSGDHNEQFF. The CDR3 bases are TGTGCCATCAAAGGGACTAGCGGGGACCACAATGAGCAGTTCTTC.

CDR3: CASSLAGLGGETQYF. The DNA for the CDR3 is TGTGCCAGCAGCTTGGCAGGGTTGGGGGGAGAGACCCAGTACTTC. The chain is built from TRBV5-5 and TRBJ2-5; tentatively, D is TRBD2 (6 bases). Trimming took off 0 bases at V and 4 bases at J, with 13 bases between the two ends. Germline loops: CDR1 SGHKS, CDR2 YYEKEE (reference sequence). The CDR3 covers 15 residues. Complete variable domain (other parts from reference TRBV5-5 and TRBJ2-5): DAGVTQSPTHLIKTRGQQVTLRCSPISGHKSVSWYQQVLGQGPQFIFQYYEKEERGRGNFPDRFSARQFPNYSSELNVNALLLGDSALYLCASSLAGLGGETQYFGPGTRLLVL.

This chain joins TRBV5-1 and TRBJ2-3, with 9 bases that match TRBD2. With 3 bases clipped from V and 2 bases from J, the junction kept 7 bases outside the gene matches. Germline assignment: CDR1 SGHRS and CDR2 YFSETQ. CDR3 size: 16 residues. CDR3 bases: TGCGCCAGCAGCTCACCGACTAGCGGTATCACAGATACGCAGTATTTT. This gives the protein CASSSPTSGITDTQYF.

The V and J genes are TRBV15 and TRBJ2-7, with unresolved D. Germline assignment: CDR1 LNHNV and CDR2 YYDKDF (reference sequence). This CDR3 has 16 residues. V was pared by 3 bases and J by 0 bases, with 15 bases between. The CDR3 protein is CATSSDFGPSSYEQYF. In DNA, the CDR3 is TGTGCCACCAGCAGCGACTTTGGGCCAAGCTCCTACGAGCAGTACTTC. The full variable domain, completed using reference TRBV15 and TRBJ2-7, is DAMVIQNPRYQVTQFGKPVTLSCSQTLNHNVMYWYQQKSSQAPKLLFHYYDKDFNNEADTPDNFQSRRPNTSFCFLDIRSPGLGDTAMYLCATSSDFGPSSYEQYFGPGTRLTVT.

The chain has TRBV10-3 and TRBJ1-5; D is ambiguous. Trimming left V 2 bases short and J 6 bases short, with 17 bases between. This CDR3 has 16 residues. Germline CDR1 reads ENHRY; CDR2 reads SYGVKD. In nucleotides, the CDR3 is TGTGCCATCAGTGAGGTCCTGTCCGGGGTCGGTCAGCCCCAGCATTTT. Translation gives CAISEVLSGVGQPQHF.

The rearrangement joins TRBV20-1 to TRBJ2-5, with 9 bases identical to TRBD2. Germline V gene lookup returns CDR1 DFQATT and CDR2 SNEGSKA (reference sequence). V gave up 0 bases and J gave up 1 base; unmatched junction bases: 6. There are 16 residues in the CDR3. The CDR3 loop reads CSARDISGGIQETQYF. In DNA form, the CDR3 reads TGCAGTGCTAGAGATATCAGCGGGGGGATCCAAGAGACCCAGTACTTC.

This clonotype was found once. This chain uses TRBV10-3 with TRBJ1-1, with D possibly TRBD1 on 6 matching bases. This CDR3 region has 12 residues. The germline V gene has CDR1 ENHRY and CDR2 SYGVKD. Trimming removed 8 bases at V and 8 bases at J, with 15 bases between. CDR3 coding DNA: TGTGCCATCGGAGGGTCAGGGGAGGAAGCTTTCTTT. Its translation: CAIGGSGEEAFF.

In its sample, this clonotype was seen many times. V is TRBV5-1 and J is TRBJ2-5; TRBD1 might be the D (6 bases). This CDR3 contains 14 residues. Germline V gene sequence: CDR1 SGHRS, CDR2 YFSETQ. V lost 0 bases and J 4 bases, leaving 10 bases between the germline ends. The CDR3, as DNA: TGCGCCAGCAGCTTGGTGGGGGCAGGAGAGACCCAGTACTTC. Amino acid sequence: CASSLVGAGETQYF.

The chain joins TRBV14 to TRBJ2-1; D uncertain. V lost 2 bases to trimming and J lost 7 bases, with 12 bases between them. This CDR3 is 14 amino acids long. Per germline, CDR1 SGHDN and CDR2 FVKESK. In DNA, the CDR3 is TGTGCCAGCAGCCAAAGCCAGATCCTTAATGAGCAGTTCTTC. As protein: CASSQSQILNEQFF.

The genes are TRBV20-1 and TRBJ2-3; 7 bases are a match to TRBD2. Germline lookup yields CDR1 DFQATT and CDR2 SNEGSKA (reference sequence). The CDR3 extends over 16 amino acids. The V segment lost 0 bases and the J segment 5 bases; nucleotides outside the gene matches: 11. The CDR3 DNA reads TGCAGTGCTAGAGATATCCCCAGCGGGGTCGTAGATACGCAGTATTTT. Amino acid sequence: CSARDIPSGVVDTQYF.

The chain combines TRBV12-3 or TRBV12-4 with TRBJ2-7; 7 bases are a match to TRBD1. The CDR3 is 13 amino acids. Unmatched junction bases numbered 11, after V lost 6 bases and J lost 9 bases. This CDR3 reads CASSQGDLGVQYF. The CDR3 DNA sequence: TGTGCCAGCAGCCAGGGGGACCTGGGGGTGCAGTACTTC.

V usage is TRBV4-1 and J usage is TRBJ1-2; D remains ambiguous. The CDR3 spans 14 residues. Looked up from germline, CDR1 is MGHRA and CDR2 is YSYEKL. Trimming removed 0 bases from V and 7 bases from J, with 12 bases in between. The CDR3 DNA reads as TGCGCCAGCAGCCAAGACCATGTTTGGAGTGGCTACACCTTC. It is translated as CASSQDHVWSGYTF.